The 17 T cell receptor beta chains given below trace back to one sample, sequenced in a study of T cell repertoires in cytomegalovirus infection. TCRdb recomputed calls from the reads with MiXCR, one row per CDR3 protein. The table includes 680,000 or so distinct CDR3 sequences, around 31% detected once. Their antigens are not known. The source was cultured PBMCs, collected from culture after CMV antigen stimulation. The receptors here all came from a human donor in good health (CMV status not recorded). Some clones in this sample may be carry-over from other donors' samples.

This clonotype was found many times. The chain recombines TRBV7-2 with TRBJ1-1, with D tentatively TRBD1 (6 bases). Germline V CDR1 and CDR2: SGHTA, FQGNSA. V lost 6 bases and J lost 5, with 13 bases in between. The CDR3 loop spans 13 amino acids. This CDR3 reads CASSLGGTTEAFF. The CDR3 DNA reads TGTGCCAGCAGTCTAGGGGGGACAACTGAAGCTTTCTTT.

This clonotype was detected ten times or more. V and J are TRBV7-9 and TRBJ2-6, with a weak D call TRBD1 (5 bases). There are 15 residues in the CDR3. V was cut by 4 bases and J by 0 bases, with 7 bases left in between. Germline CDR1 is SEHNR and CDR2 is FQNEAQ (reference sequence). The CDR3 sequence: CASSSTVSGANVLTF. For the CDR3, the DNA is TGTGCCAGCAGCTCGACAGTCTCTGGGGCCAACGTCCTGACTTTC.

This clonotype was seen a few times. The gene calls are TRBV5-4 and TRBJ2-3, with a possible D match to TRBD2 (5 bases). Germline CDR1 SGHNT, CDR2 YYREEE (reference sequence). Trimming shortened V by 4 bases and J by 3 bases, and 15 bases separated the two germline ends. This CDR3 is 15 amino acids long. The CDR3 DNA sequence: TGTGCCAGCAGCCCCGACTGGAGGCCTACAGATACGCAGTATTTT. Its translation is CASSPDWRPTDTQYF. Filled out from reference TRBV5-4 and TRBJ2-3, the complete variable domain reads ETGVTQSPTHLIKTRGQQVTLRCSSQSGHNTVSWYQQALGQGPQFIFQYYREEENGRGNFPPRFSGLQFPNYSSELNVNALELDDSALYLCASSPDWRPTDTQYFGPGTRLTVL.

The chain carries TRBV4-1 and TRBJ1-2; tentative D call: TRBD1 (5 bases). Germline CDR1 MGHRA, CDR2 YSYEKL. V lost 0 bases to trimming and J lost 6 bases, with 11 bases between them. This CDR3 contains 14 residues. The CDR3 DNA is TGCGCCAGCAGCCAAGATATCAGGGTAGATGGCTACACCTTC. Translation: CASSQDIRVDGYTF.

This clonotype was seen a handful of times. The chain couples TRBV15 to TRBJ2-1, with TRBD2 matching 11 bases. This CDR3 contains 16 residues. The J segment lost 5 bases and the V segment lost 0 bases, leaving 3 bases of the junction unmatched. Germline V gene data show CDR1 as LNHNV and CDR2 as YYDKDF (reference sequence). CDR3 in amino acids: CATSRDPGLADNEQFF. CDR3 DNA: TGTGCCACCAGCAGAGACCCGGGACTAGCGGACAATGAGCAGTTCTTC.

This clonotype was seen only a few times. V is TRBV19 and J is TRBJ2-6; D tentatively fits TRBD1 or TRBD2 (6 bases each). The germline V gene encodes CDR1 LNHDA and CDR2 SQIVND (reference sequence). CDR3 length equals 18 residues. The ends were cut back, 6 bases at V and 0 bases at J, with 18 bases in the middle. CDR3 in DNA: TGTGCCAGTAGCAGCCGGGACACTAGCCGCTCTGGGGCCAACGTCCTGACTTTC. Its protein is CASSSRDTSRSGANVLTF.

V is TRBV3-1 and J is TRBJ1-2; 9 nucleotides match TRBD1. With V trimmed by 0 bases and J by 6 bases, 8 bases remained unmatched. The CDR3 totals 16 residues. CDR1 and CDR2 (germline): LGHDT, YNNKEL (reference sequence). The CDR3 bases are TGTGCCAGCAGCCAAGATGGGGGGACAGGGTCGAATGGCTACACCTTC. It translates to CASSQDGGTGSNGYTF.

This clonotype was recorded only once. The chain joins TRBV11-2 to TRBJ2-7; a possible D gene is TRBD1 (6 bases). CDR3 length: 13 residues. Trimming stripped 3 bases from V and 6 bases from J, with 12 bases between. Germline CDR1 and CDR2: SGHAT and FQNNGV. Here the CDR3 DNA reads TGTGCCAGCAGCTTGACGGCCAGGGGCGAGCAGTACTTC. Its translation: CASSLTARGEQYF.

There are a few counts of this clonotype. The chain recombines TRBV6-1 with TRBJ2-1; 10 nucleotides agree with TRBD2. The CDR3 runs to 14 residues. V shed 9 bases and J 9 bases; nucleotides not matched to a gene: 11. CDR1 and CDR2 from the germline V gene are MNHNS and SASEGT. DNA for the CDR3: TGTGCCAGTGGGGCGAGCGGGGGGGCTGGTGAGCAGTTCTTC. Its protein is CASGASGGAGEQFF.

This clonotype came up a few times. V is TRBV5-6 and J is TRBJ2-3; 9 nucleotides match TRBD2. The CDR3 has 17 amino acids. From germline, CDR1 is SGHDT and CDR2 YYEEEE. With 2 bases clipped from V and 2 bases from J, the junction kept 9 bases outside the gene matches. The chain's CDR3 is CASSFPWRLADTDTQYF. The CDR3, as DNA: TGTGCCAGCAGCTTTCCTTGGCGACTAGCGGACACAGATACGCAGTATTTT.

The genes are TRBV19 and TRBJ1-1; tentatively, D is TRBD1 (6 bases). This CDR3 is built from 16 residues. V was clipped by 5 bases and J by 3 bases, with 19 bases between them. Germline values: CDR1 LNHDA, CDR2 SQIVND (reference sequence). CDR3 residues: CASSGLGAGDHTEAFF. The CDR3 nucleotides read TGTGCCAGTAGTGGTTTGGGGGCAGGGGACCACACTGAAGCTTTCTTT.

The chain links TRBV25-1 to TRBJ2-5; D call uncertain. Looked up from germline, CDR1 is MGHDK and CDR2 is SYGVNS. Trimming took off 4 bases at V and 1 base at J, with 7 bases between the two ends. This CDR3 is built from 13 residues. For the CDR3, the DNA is TGTGCCAGCAGTGGGACGGTCCAAGAGACCCAGTACTTC. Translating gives CASSGTVQETQYF.

Here the CDR3 reads CASSPGEGEQYF. The CDR3 nucleotides are TGCGCCAGCAGCCCCGGTGAGGGAGAGCAGTACTTC. This chain uses TRBV5-1 with TRBJ2-7; possibly TRBD2 for D (5 bases). The CDR3 is 12 amino acids. Per the germline V gene, CDR1 is SGHRS and CDR2 is YFSETQ. Trimming removed 4 bases at V and 7 bases at J, with 12 bases between. Drawing the rest from reference TRBV5-1 and TRBJ2-7, the complete variable domain is KAGVTQTPRYLIKTRGQQVTLSCSPISGHRSVSWYQQTPGQGLQFLFEYFSETQRNKGNFPGRFSGRQFSNSRSEMNVSTLELGDSALYLCASSPGEGEQYFGPGTRLTVT.

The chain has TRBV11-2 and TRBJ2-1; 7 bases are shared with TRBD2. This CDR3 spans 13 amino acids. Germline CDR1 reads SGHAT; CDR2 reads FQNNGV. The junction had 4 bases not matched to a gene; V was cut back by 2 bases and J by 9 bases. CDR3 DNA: TGTGCCAGCAGCTTAATCAGGGAGGGTGAGCAGTTCTTC. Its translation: CASSLIREGEQFF.

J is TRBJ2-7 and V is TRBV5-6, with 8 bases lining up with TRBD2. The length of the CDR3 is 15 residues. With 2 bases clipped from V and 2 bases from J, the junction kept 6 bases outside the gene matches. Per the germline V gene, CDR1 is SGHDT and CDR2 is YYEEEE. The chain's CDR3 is CASSFRTSFAYEQYF. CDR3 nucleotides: TGTGCCAGCAGCTTCAGGACTAGCTTTGCCTACGAGCAGTACTTC.

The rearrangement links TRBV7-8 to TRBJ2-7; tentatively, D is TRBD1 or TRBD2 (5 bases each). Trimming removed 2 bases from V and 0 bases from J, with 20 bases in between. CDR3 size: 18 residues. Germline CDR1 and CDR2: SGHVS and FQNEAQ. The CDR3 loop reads CASSLRAGGILSSYEQYF. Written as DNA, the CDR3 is TGTGCCAGCAGCTTACGGGCTGGGGGTATACTTTCCTCCTACGAGCAGTACTTC.

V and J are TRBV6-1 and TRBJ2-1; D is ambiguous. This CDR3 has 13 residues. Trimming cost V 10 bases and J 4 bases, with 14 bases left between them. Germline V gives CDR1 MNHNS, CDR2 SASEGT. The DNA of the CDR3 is TGTGCCACCAGCCAAATCCTGTACAATGAGCAGTTCTTC. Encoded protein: CATSQILYNEQFF.